These 22 T cell receptor beta chains were sequenced from one sample in a study of CD8 T cells in Susac syndrome (dated by TCRdb to the late 2010s). The library came from the immunoSEQ multiplex PCR assay. RNA was extracted using the RNeasy kit, and about 0.5 to 1 ug of the RNA was reverse transcribed with random hexamers. The raw public reads went through TCRdb reprocessing: fastp at Q25, MiXCR clone calling, in-frame beta chains kept. Entries that share a CDR3 protein sequence are merged under the most common genes and DNA. The sample data list approximately 150,000 distinct CDR3 sequences, and around 75% of these were observed just once. The ten largest clones add up to around 0.49% of the sample. Sequenced sample: CD8+ T cells from PBMCs. All receptors come from a human donor with multiple sclerosis.

The V and J genes are TRBV4-2 and TRBJ1-2; TRBD1 matches at 9 bases. The trim removed 5 bases at V and 7 bases at J, leaving 11 bases unmatched. Germline CDR1 reads LGHNA; CDR2 reads YNFKEQ. The CDR3 has 15 residues. The CDR3: CASSDHRGRSVGYTF. Here the CDR3 DNA reads TGTGCCAGCAGCGACCACAGGGGGCGAAGCGTTGGCTACACCTTC.

The V and J genes are TRBV20-1 and TRBJ1-1; D unclear. Germline loops: CDR1 DFQATT, CDR2 SNEGSKA (reference sequence). CDR3 length equals 13 residues. The DNA for the CDR3 is TGCAGCCTCATTGGGCGAATGAACACTGAAGCTTTCTTT. This encodes CSLIGRMNTEAFF.

V is TRBV25-1 and J is TRBJ2-5, with TRBD1 identical over 7 bases. Germline CDR1 MGHDK, CDR2 SYGVNS. The CDR3 extends over 13 amino acids. V was clipped by 6 bases and J by 4 bases; unmatched bases: 5. The CDR3 region has the DNA TGTGCCAGCAGCGGCACAGGGGCAGAGACCCAGTACTTC. Residues: CASSGTGAETQYF.

The genes are TRBV30 and TRBJ1-5; tentative D call: TRBD1 (6 bases). The CDR3 consists of 13 residues. Looked up from germline, CDR1 is GTSNPN and CDR2 is SVGIG (reference sequence). V was cut by 5 bases and J by 3 bases, with 11 bases left in between. The CDR3 nucleotides are TGTGCCTGGGCGGGGGACAACAATCAGCCCCAGCATTTT. Protein sequence: CAWAGDNNQPQHF.

This chain links TRBV7-9 with TRBJ1-2; TRBD1 matches 7 bases. The V and J ends lost 5 bases and 2 bases, in that order; junction bases with no gene match: 11. Per germline, CDR1 SEHNR and CDR2 FQNEAQ (reference sequence). The CDR3 is made up of 16 amino acids. Written as DNA, the CDR3 is TGTGCCAGCAGCCTCGGGACAGAGTCTTTAAACTATGGCTACACCTTC. Protein sequence: CASSLGTESLNYGYTF.

The V and J genes are TRBV5-4 and TRBJ2-1; tentative D call: TRBD2 (6 bases). Germline V gene lookup returns CDR1 SGHNT and CDR2 YYREEE (reference sequence). Trimming pared 5 bases from V and 6 bases from J, leaving 18 bases between. The CDR3 has 15 residues. CDR3 amino acids: CASRFSGGGPNEQFF. For the CDR3, the DNA is TGTGCCAGCAGGTTTAGCGGAGGAGGGCCCAATGAGCAGTTCTTC.

The chain uses TRBV29-1 and TRBJ2-3; no clear D. From germline, CDR1 is SQVTM and CDR2 ANQGSEA. The V and J ends lost 4 bases and 4 bases respectively, with 3 bases between them. This CDR3 spans 10 amino acids. The CDR3 sequence: CSVVADTQYF. The DNA of the CDR3 is TGCAGCGTTGTTGCAGATACGCAGTATTTT.

V and J are TRBV19 and TRBJ2-1; possibly TRBD2 for D (5 bases). The CDR3 contains 13 residues. The V and J ends lost 6 bases and 5 bases respectively, with 11 bases between them. Germline lookup yields CDR1 LNHDA and CDR2 SQIVND (reference sequence). The CDR3 DNA sequence: TGTGCCAGTAGGGGAGTCTGGAACAATGAGCAGTTCTTC. Translating gives CASRGVWNNEQFF.

Only a few counts were recorded for this clonotype. This sequence joins TRBV3-1 and TRBJ2-1, with D maybe TRBD2 (5 bases). The CDR3 is made up of 14 amino acids. From germline, CDR1 is LGHDT and CDR2 YNNKEL (reference sequence). Trimming took 5 bases from V and 0 from J, leaving 8 bases between them. The CDR3 DNA follows: TGTGCCAGCAGCACTACTAGCTCCTACAATGAGCAGTTCTTC. Translated, it gives CASSTTSSYNEQFF.

This rearrangement joins TRBV15 to TRBJ1-4; D is possibly TRBD1 (5 bases). CDR1 is LNHNV and CDR2 is YYDKDF in the germline V gene (reference sequence). V was cut by 2 bases and J by 1 base, with 8 bases left in between. The CDR3 loop spans 15 amino acids. The CDR3 DNA follows: TGTGCCACCAGCAGATGGGGGGGAACTAATGAAAAACTGTTTTTT. This codes for CATSRWGGTNEKLFF. Full variable domain (missing parts from reference TRBV15 and TRBJ1-4): DAMVIQNPRYQVTQFGKPVTLSCSQTLNHNVMYWYQQKSSQAPKLLFHYYDKDFNNEADTPDNFQSRRPNTSFCFLDIRSPGLGDTAMYLCATSRWGGTNEKLFFGSGTQLSVL.

This clonotype has just a few counts. The chain combines TRBV27 with TRBJ2-1, with a tentative D call TRBD1 (6 bases). This CDR3 comprises 14 residues. V lost 2 bases to trimming and J lost 4 bases, with 9 bases between them. The germline V gene encodes CDR1 MNHEY and CDR2 SMNVEV (reference sequence). CDR3 bases: TGTGCCAGCAGTTTAAGACAGGCGTACAATGAGCAGTTCTTC. This translates into CASSLRQAYNEQFF.

This chain uses TRBV2 with TRBJ2-1, with D uncertain. Germline V lookup: CDR1 SNHLY, CDR2 FYNNEI. This CDR3 comprises 15 residues. V was trimmed by 6 bases and J by 10 bases, leaving 22 bases between them. CDR3 residues: CASRSTVGAGREQFF. Written as DNA, the CDR3 is TGTGCCAGCAGAAGCACGGTGGGCGCAGGACGAGAGCAGTTCTTC.

This chain connects TRBV6-1 to TRBJ2-1, with D uncertain. The CDR3 has 15 amino acids. Trimming left V 3 bases short and J 4 bases short, with 13 bases between. The germline CDR1 and CDR2 sequences are MNHNS and SASEGT. CDR3 protein: CASSDEVGLYNEQFF. The CDR3 DNA is TGTGCCAGCAGTGACGAGGTAGGGCTATACAATGAGCAGTTCTTC.

This chain connects TRBV4-3 to TRBJ2-1; TRBD1 or TRBD2 may be the D gene (5 bases each). Germline CDR1 LGHNA, CDR2 YSLEER. The CDR3 runs to 14 residues. With 4 bases removed from V and 9 bases from J, the gap between germline ends came to 16 bases. CDR3: CASSLWATGTEQFF. The CDR3 bases are TGCGCCAGCAGCCTCTGGGCAACCGGGACTGAGCAGTTCTTC.

This chain joins TRBV25-1 and TRBJ2-5; D unclear. The CDR3 extends over 12 amino acids. V lost 5 bases to trimming and J lost 1 base, with 5 bases between them. Germline V gene lookup returns CDR1 MGHDK and CDR2 SYGVNS. The CDR3 is CASSYSQETQYF. The DNA of the CDR3 is TGTGCCAGCAGTTACAGCCAAGAGACCCAGTACTTC.

V is TRBV2 and J is TRBJ1-5, with a tentative D call TRBD1 (6 bases). Germline CDR1 and CDR2: SNHLY and FYNNEI. The CDR3 spans 15 residues. With 1 base removed from V and 3 bases from J, the gap between germline ends came to 10 bases. CDR3 sequence: CASSEGTVDNQPQHF. In DNA form, the CDR3 reads TGTGCCAGCAGTGAAGGGACAGTGGACAATCAGCCCCAGCATTTT.

The chain has TRBV7-8 and TRBJ2-7; D is possibly TRBD1 (6 bases). Germline CDR1 and CDR2: SGHVS and FQNEAQ. V lost 5 bases and J lost 0, with 14 bases in between. The CDR3 has 15 amino acids. CDR3 in DNA: TGTGCCAGCAGCCGAGGCCGGGACAACTCCTACGAGCAGTACTTC. Its protein product is CASSRGRDNSYEQYF. The variable domain in full, with the rest retrieved from reference TRBV7-8 and TRBJ2-7, is GAGVSQSPRYKVAKRGQDVALRCDPISGHVSLFWYQQALGQGPEFLTYFQNEAQLDKSGLPSDRFFAERPEGSVSTLKIQRTQQEDSAVYLCASSRGRDNSYEQYFGPGTRLTVT.

The chain has TRBV5-4 and TRBJ1-6; 10 nucleotides align to TRBD1. The CDR3 is 15 residues long. V shed 4 bases and J 10 bases; nucleotides not matched to a gene: 8. Germline V gene lookup returns CDR1 SGHNT and CDR2 YYREEE (reference sequence). In DNA form, the CDR3 reads TGTGCCAGCAGCAAATGGACAGGGGGGTACTCACCCCTCCACTTT. Translated: CASSKWTGGYSPLHF.

CDR3 nucleotide sequence: TGCAGTGCTAGGGCGGGCGGGACCACGTACAATGAGCAGTTCTTC. It yields the protein CSARAGGTTYNEQFF. The chain links TRBV20-1 to TRBJ2-1; a weak D match, TRBD2 (6 bases). Trimming took 3 bases from V and 4 from J, leaving 16 bases between them. This CDR3 is built from 15 residues. Germline CDR1 and CDR2: DFQATT and SNEGSKA (reference sequence).

This clonotype was picked up a small number of times. The chain is built from TRBV19 and TRBJ2-1, with no clear D. Deletions cut 10 bases from V and 6 bases from J, with 22 bases between. The CDR3 totals 15 residues. CDR1 is LNHDA, CDR2 SQIVND, per germline (reference sequence). Here the CDR3 DNA reads TGTGCCACACAGTTGGGATCCGGCTATTCCAATGAGCAGTTCTTC. Translation gives CATQLGSGYSNEQFF. The complete variable domain, with remaining parts taken from reference TRBV19 and TRBJ2-1, reads DGGITQSPKYLFRKEGQNVTLSCEQNLNHDAMYWYRQDPGQGLRLIYYSQIVNDFQKGDIAEGYSVSREKKESFPLTVTSAQKNPTAFYLCATQLGSGYSNEQFFGPGTRLTVL.

The rearrangement joins TRBV29-1 to TRBJ2-5, with 8 bases matching TRBD2. The germline V gene has CDR1 SQVTM and CDR2 ANQGSEA. The V segment lost 7 bases and the J segment 10 bases; nucleotides outside the gene matches: 5. This CDR3 is built from 10 residues. The CDR3, as DNA: TGCAGCGCGGGAGGGGGAGACCAGTACTTC. This gives the protein CSAGGGDQYF.

The V call is TRBV27, the J call TRBJ2-5, with D maybe TRBD2 (6 bases). From germline, CDR1 is MNHEY and CDR2 SMNVEV (reference sequence). This CDR3 region has 16 residues. V lost 5 bases to trimming and J lost 3 bases, with 19 bases between them. CDR3 DNA: TGTGCCAGCAGTCTCCTCGGGACTTACCTGAAAGAGACCCAGTACTTC. Its translation: CASSLLGTYLKETQYF.